What follows are 28 T cell receptor beta chains derived from one specimen sequenced in a study of blood T cells in healthy people across ages. Using a J-beta primer mix together with a sample-barcoded 5' primer, a second PCR was run for roughly 6 to 12 cycles. MiXCR was run by TCRdb on the 5' RACE reads, yielding one entry per CDR3 protein. This sample has around 1,700,000 distinct CDR3 sequences, with about 30% found just once. The material sequenced was blood. These receptors all stem from a woman in her thirties in good health.

This clonotype was detected ten times or more. The J gene is TRBJ1-2, the V gene TRBV3-1, with D maybe TRBD1 (5 bases). V was pared by 0 bases and J by 9 bases, with 11 bases between. CDR1 and CDR2 from the germline V gene are LGHDT and YNNKEL (reference sequence). The CDR3 has 13 residues. This CDR3 is CASSQDRDGRYTF. CDR3 nucleotides: TGTGCCAGCAGCCAAGATCGGGACGGCCGCTACACCTTC.

This clonotype was counted between two and nine times. DNA of the CDR3: TGTGCCAGCAGTGGGGACGGAGACAATGAGCAGTTCTTC. Translating it yields CASSGDGDNEQFF. This chain joins TRBV25-1 and TRBJ2-1; D may be TRBD1 or TRBD2 (5 bases each). Germline V lookup: CDR1 MGHDK, CDR2 SYGVNS. The CDR3 has 13 amino acids. Trimming removed 4 bases from V and 5 bases from J, with 9 bases in between.

The table lists this clonotype with many counts. V and J are TRBV15 and TRBJ1-2; D is perhaps TRBD1 (5 bases). The V gene's germline CDR1 is LNHNV and CDR2 YYDKDF (reference sequence). Trimming took off 1 base at V and 2 bases at J, with 11 bases between the two ends. This CDR3 has 15 residues. The CDR3 is CATSRVSRQNYGYTF. In DNA, the CDR3 is TGTGCCACCAGCAGAGTATCCAGACAGAACTATGGCTACACCTTC. Full variable domain (missing parts from reference TRBV15 and TRBJ1-2): DAMVIQNPRYQVTQFGKPVTLSCSQTLNHNVMYWYQQKSSQAPKLLFHYYDKDFNNEADTPDNFQSRRPNTSFCFLDIRSPGLGDTAMYLCATSRVSRQNYGYTFGSGTRLTVV.

V gene TRBV9 combines with J gene TRBJ2-2; D is uncertain. Germline loops: CDR1 SGDLS, CDR2 YYNGEE. The CDR3 length is 14 residues. Trimming stripped 2 bases from V and 0 bases from J, with 5 bases between. CDR3 DNA: TGTGCCAGCAGCGTTTATTCGAACACCGGGGAGCTGTTTTTT. Encoded protein: CASSVYSNTGELFF.

Comment on this clonotype: Germline is not matched at one junction end, which may reflect a read error. The rearrangement joins TRBV5-1 to TRBJ2-1; D tentatively fits TRBD1 or TRBD2 (5 bases each). Germline values: CDR1 SGHRS, CDR2 YFSETQ. The CDR3 contains 12 residues. The CDR3 protein is CASSLAGTEQVF. The DNA for the CDR3 is TGCGCCAGCAGCTTGGCGGGGACCGAGCAGGTCTTC.

This clonotype was counted once. This rearrangement joins TRBV20-1 to TRBJ1-4, with D possibly TRBD1 on 5 matching bases. The CDR3 has 13 residues. Germline V gives CDR1 DFQATT, CDR2 SNEGSKA (reference sequence). V lost 3 bases to trimming and J lost 7 bases, with 12 bases between them. Written as DNA, the CDR3 is TGCAGTGCTAGTCCGGCAGGGAGTGAAAAACTGTTTTTT. This gives the protein CSASPAGSEKLFF.

The genes are TRBV5-1 and TRBJ2-7, with 8 bases matching TRBD2. The junction had 9 bases not matched to a gene; V was cut back by 0 bases and J by 7 bases. Germline-derived CDR1 and CDR2 are SGHRS and YFSETQ. This CDR3 contains 15 residues. As DNA, the CDR3 is TGCGCCAGCAGCTTGGCCGGCGGGGGGATGATTGAGCAGTACTTC. This translates into CASSLAGGGMIEQYF.

The genes are TRBV27 and TRBJ2-3; tentatively, D is TRBD1 (6 bases). CDR1 is MNHEY and CDR2 is SMNVEV in the germline V gene (reference sequence). Trimming took off 5 bases at V and 4 bases at J, with 16 bases between the two ends. The CDR3 loop spans 15 amino acids. The CDR3 spells CASSPYLQGADTQYF. CDR3 coding DNA: TGTGCCAGCAGTCCCTACCTACAGGGCGCAGATACGCAGTATTTT.

A few counts support this clonotype. This chain links TRBV6-6 with TRBJ1-4, with 7 bases aligning to TRBD1. The junction had 9 bases not matched to a gene; V was cut back by 2 bases and J by 3 bases. Germline CDR1 and CDR2: MNHNY and SVGAGI (reference sequence). The CDR3 has 17 amino acids. The CDR3 DNA is TGTGCCAGCAGTTACCGCGGAGGGGGCAGGGCTAATGAAAAACTGTTTTTT. Its translation: CASSYRGGGRANEKLFF.

This chain joins TRBV2 and TRBJ2-1; maybe TRBD1 (6 bases). The V gene's germline CDR1 is SNHLY and CDR2 FYNNEI. The CDR3 loop spans 15 amino acids. Trimming shortened V by 8 bases and J by 5 bases, and 19 bases separated the two germline ends. The CDR3: CASLPDGGFNNEQFF. As DNA, the CDR3 is TGTGCCAGCCTTCCCGATGGGGGCTTCAACAATGAGCAGTTCTTC.

This clonotype came up once. A much larger clone differs from this one at a single base, so this may be a read error. This chain uses TRBV12-3 or TRBV12-4 with TRBJ2-5; possibly TRBD1 for D (5 bases). The J call is in doubt because the DNA end fits TRBJ2-1 better. This CDR3 has 13 amino acids. The CDR3 DNA reads as TGTGCCAGCAGCCCCGTGGGGCAAGAGACCCAGTTCTTC. This sequence encodes CASSPVGQETQFF.

A few counts support this clonotype. The chain combines TRBV11-2 with TRBJ1-1; D is perhaps TRBD1 (6 bases). Per the germline V gene, CDR1 is SGHAT and CDR2 is FQNNGV. Trimming stripped 1 base from V and 2 bases from J, with 8 bases between. The CDR3 runs 14 residues. DNA of the CDR3: TGTGCCAGCAGCTTAGCGGACAGCAACACTGAAGCTTTCTTT. This gives the protein CASSLADSNTEAFF.

The chain employs TRBV2 and TRBJ2-2; D gene ambiguous. V was shortened by 1 base and J by 1 base, with 7 bases between the two germline ends. CDR3 length equals 15 residues. CDR1 is SNHLY and CDR2 is FYNNEI in the germline V gene. CDR3 sequence: CASSEGTMNTGELFF. As DNA, the CDR3 is TGTGCCAGCAGTGAAGGGACGATGAACACCGGGGAGCTGTTTTTT. The whole variable domain, filled in from reference TRBV2 and TRBJ2-2, reads EPEVTQTPSHQVTQMGQEVILRCVPISNHLYFYWYRQILGQKVEFLVSFYNNEISEKSEIFDDQFSVERPDGSNFTLKIRSTKLEDSAMYFCASSEGTMNTGELFFGEGSRLTVL.

With regard to this clonotype: An end of the junction does not agree with germline; a read error may underlie this. V and J are TRBV10-3 and TRBJ2-7; D assignment may be TRBD1 or TRBD2 (5 bases each). CDR3 length: 15 residues. The germline gives CDR1 ENHRY, CDR2 SYGVKD. The chain's CDR3 is CAISESPGRGYERYF. The CDR3 nucleotides read TGTGCCATCAGTGAGTCCCCCGGACGGGGCTACGAGCGGTACTTC.

In its sample, this clonotype was seen many times. CDR3 coding DNA: TGTGCCACCAGCTACGACGGGAGAGGCTACGAGCAGTACTTC. This encodes CATSYDGRGYEQYF. The chain combines TRBV15 with TRBJ2-7, with D maybe TRBD2 (6 bases). CDR1 and CDR2 (germline): LNHNV, YYDKDF (reference sequence). The CDR3 extends over 14 amino acids. Trimming removed 5 bases from V and 3 bases from J, with 14 bases in between.

The table lists this clonotype with a few counts. This rearrangement joins TRBV18 to TRBJ2-7; possible D gene TRBD1, 6 bases. The germline V and J ends were trimmed by 3 bases and 5 bases, with 20 bases remaining between them. The CDR3 length is 16 residues. CDR1 KGHSH and CDR2 LQKENI come from the germline V gene. The CDR3, as DNA: TGTGCCAGCTCACCTCAGGGGCCAGGATTTCGCAACGAGCAGTACTTC. The encoded protein is CASSPQGPGFRNEQYF.

This clonotype was seen at least ten times. This rearrangement joins TRBV7-2 to TRBJ2-3; the D is unclear. V was pared by 3 bases and J by 3 bases, with 10 bases between. CDR3 length equals 14 residues. CDR1 is SGHTA, CDR2 FQGNSA, per germline. The CDR3 protein is CASSLSWSTDTQYF. CDR3 sequence (DNA): TGTGCCAGCAGCTTGAGTTGGTCGACAGATACGCAGTATTTT.

This clonotype was seen a few times. The rearrangement links TRBV20-1 to TRBJ1-2, with TRBD1 matching over 9 bases. This CDR3 is 15 amino acids long. J gave up 8 bases and V 6 bases, and 16 bases lay outside the gene matches. Germline V gene lookup returns CDR1 DFQATT and CDR2 SNEGSKA (reference sequence). CDR3 nucleotide sequence: TGCAGTGCCAATCTCCTCGGACAGGGGTTAATCGGCTACACCTTC. Translated, it gives CSANLLGQGLIGYTF.

This chain joins TRBV28 and TRBJ1-2, with D possibly being TRBD1 (5 bases). From germline, CDR1 is MDHEN and CDR2 SYDVKM. This CDR3 has 15 amino acids. Between the trimmed V and J ends, which lost 5 bases and 2 bases, there was a span of 15 bases. The CDR3 sequence is CASSKPGGPNYGYTF. The CDR3 coding sequence is TGTGCCAGCAGTAAACCGGGGGGACCCAACTATGGCTACACCTTC.

This rearrangement joins TRBV10-3 to TRBJ2-7; no clear D gene. The CDR3 totals 14 residues. Trimming removed 3 bases from V and 3 bases from J, with 12 bases in between. The germline V gene encodes CDR1 ENHRY and CDR2 SYGVKD. CDR3 sequence (DNA): TGTGCCATCAGTGACGGGCGACCGAGCTACGAGCAGTACTTC. As protein: CAISDGRPSYEQYF.

This clonotype turned up a few times. The genes are TRBV6-2 or TRBV6-3 and TRBJ2-1, with D possibly being TRBD2 (6 bases). CDR1 and CDR2 from the germline V gene are MNHEY and SVGEGT. This CDR3 spans 16 amino acids. Trimming cost V 6 bases and J 1 base, with 16 bases left between them. CDR3 in DNA: TGTGCCAGCAGGGGCGACGGGGGTGGGTCCTACAATGAGCAGTTCTTC. It is translated as CASRGDGGGSYNEQFF.

This clonotype was counted many times. The rearrangement joins TRBV5-1 to TRBJ2-1, with TRBD1 matching 8 bases. CDR1 SGHRS and CDR2 YFSETQ come from the germline V gene. Trimming removed 4 bases from V and 5 bases from J; junction bases left unmatched: 5. This CDR3 region has 14 residues. The DNA of the CDR3 is TGCGCCAGCAGCGGACAGGGCCCCCACAATGAGCAGTTCTTC. This codes for CASSGQGPHNEQFF.

Regarding this clonotype: This may be a read error: a much more frequent sequence differs by one nucleotide. The CDR3 DNA sequence: TGTGCCAGTAGTATAAGGGACAGACAAGAGACCCAGCACTTC. The encoded protein is CASSIRDRQETQHF. This chain joins TRBV19 and TRBJ2-5; 7 nucleotides line up with TRBD1. Germline loops: CDR1 LNHDA, CDR2 SQIVND (reference sequence). CDR3 length equals 14 residues. Filled out from reference TRBV19 and TRBJ2-5, the complete variable domain reads DGGITQSPKYLFRKEGQNVTLSCEQNLNHDAMYWYRQDPGQGLRLIYYSQIVNDFQKGDIAEGYSVSREKKESFPLTVTSAQKNPTAFYLCASSIRDRQETQHFGPGTRLLVL.

This clonotype turned up a few times. The rearrangement uses TRBV2 and TRBJ1-1, with 8 bases that match TRBD1. Looked up from germline, CDR1 is SNHLY and CDR2 is FYNNEI. J lost 0 bases, V lost 6 bases, and 9 bases had no gene match. The CDR3 is 16 residues long. DNA of the CDR3: TGTGCCAGCAGAAGTTACCCGGGACAGGTGAACACTGAAGCTTTCTTT. Translation: CASRSYPGQVNTEAFF.

This clonotype was detected only a few times. V gene TRBV21-1 combines with J gene TRBJ2-3; TRBD2, the table's D call, lacks a check against the DNA. TRBV21-1 is deemed a pseudogene. This CDR3 region has 15 residues. The chain's CDR3 is CASSDSRDHTDTQYF. The DNA of the CDR3 is TGTGCCAGCAGCGACAGCAGGGACCACACAGATACGCAGTATTTT.

The chain joins TRBV28 to TRBJ1-2; possible D gene TRBD1, 5 bases. Germline V gene data show CDR1 as MDHEN and CDR2 as SYDVKM. This CDR3 region has 13 residues. V gave up 8 bases and J gave up 7 bases, with 17 bases separating them. The CDR3 sequence: CASLGKGLRGYTF. The CDR3 DNA is TGTGCCAGCTTAGGGAAGGGACTTCGTGGCTACACCTTC.

There are a few counts of this clonotype. The chain links TRBV20-1 to TRBJ1-2, with D possibly matching TRBD1 (6 bases). Trimming took off 5 bases at V and 0 bases at J, with 16 bases between the two ends. The CDR3 has 15 amino acids. Germline V gives CDR1 DFQATT, CDR2 SNEGSKA (reference sequence). CDR3 loop: CSAPPGGTSNYGYTF. CDR3 nucleotide sequence: TGCAGTGCTCCCCCTGGGGGCACCTCTAACTATGGCTACACCTTC.

The sample holds a few counts of this clonotype. V gene TRBV28 combines with J gene TRBJ2-1, with TRBD1 matching over 7 bases. The CDR3 runs 14 residues. The V gene's germline CDR1 is MDHEN and CDR2 SYDVKM. V lost 5 bases and J lost 7; bases outside the gene matches: 8. CDR3 in DNA: TGTGCCAGCAGTATACAGGACAGGCGGAATGAGCAGTTCTTC. Amino acid sequence: CASSIQDRRNEQFF.